Detailed here is one TCR beta chain. The antigen is undetermined. This sample is part of a study of Ad26.COV2.S vaccination and SARS-CoV-2 variants. Notes on the study in general: The analyses of TCR breadth and depth may have understated the size of total T cell responses.

Sequenced by immunoSEQ multiplex PCR; TCRdb stores in-frame clones only, minus some. Counted here are more than 400,000 clones, about 90% occurring once; the ten biggest clones make up roughly 4.3%. Described treatment: roughly 19 received Ad26.COV2.S at low or high dose, single or two shots; several received placebo; per-sample allocation not given. The samples date from day 63 after the first vaccine or placebo injection. This sequence originates from a person aged 18 to 59 who received the Ad26.COV2.S COVID-19 vaccine or a placebo. The material sequenced was peripheral blood, taken in a trial of Ad26.COV2.S vaccine versus placebo.

The CDR3, as DNA: TGTGCCAGTACTCCCGCGGGACTCATCGTGGGCGGGGAGCTGTTTTTT. It is translated as CASTPAGLIVGGELFF. The chain employs TRBV19 and TRBJ2-2; D perhaps matches TRBD2 (6 bases). This CDR3 is 16 amino acids long. Germline loops: CDR1 LNHDA, CDR2 SQIVND (reference sequence). V lost 7 bases to trimming and J lost 7 bases, with 22 bases between them.